The next 11 T cell receptor beta chains were all read from a single sample in a study of T-cell memory formation after mild COVID-19. TCRdb reprocessed the 5' RACE reads via MiXCR and lists one record per CDR3 protein. The sample contains some 130,000 distinct CDR3 sequences, 5% to 6.5% of which appear only once. The sample comprised PBMCs or a T cell subset sorted from them (not recorded which). These receptors all stem from an adult woman who had mild COVID-19 (a few samples of this study predate the infection). Cell type and time point are not known.

This clonotype was seen ten or more times. This chain links TRBV4-3 with TRBJ2-1, with TRBD2 identical over 8 bases. After removal of 0 bases from V and 2 bases from J, the junction contained 6 bases not matched to a gene. The CDR3 sequence is 17 residues long. Germline V gene sequence: CDR1 LGHNA, CDR2 YSLEER. CDR3 residues: CASSQDPAGVTYNEQFF. For the CDR3, the DNA is TGCGCCAGCAGCCAAGATCCAGCGGGAGTTACCTACAATGAGCAGTTCTTC.

V is TRBV6-1 and J is TRBJ1-1, with no clear D. This CDR3 is 14 amino acids long. Germline V gene data show CDR1 as MNHNS and CDR2 as SASEGT. Trimming cost V 7 bases and J 1 base, with 13 bases left between them. The CDR3 is CASIPDLGNTEAFF. In nucleotides, the CDR3 is TGTGCCAGCATCCCCGATCTGGGGAACACTGAAGCTTTCTTT.

This chain uses TRBV12-3 or TRBV12-4 with TRBJ2-7; a possible D gene is TRBD1 (6 bases). Trimming pared 7 bases from V and 0 bases from J, leaving 16 bases between. CDR3 length: 15 residues. The CDR3 nucleotides read TGTGCCAGCAACACAGGGCAGCTAAGCTCCTACGAGCAGTACTTC. Amino acid sequence: CASNTGQLSSYEQYF.

There are many counts of this clonotype. The rearrangement uses TRBV20-1 and TRBJ2-3, with D perhaps assigned TRBD1 or TRBD2 (5 bases each). From germline, CDR1 is DFQATT and CDR2 SNEGSKA (reference sequence). Trimming pared 3 bases from V and 4 bases from J, leaving 8 bases between. This CDR3 has 12 residues. The DNA of the CDR3 is TGCAGTGCTAGCGGGACGGCAGATACGCAGTATTTT. This sequence encodes CSASGTADTQYF.

A few counts support this clonotype. This chain connects TRBV7-2 to TRBJ2-3, with D possibly matching TRBD1 (5 bases). The CDR3 covers 15 residues. The ends were cut back, 3 bases at V and 0 bases at J, with 10 bases in the middle. The germline V gene has CDR1 SGHTA and CDR2 FQGNSA. The CDR3 DNA follows: TGTGCCAGCAGCTTTACAGGCCTTAGCACAGATACGCAGTATTTT. It yields the protein CASSFTGLSTDTQYF.

This clonotype has a count of ten or more. The CDR3 loop reads CASSLDGGAREQFF. In DNA form, the CDR3 reads TGTGCCAGCAGTTTAGACGGGGGGGCGAGGGAGCAGTTCTTC. The chain carries TRBV12-3 or TRBV12-4 and TRBJ2-1; 8 positions agree with TRBD2. Losses at the gene ends were 1 base for V and 10 bases for J; bases not matched to a gene: 6. This CDR3 spans 14 amino acids.

This clonotype was recorded a few times. The V call is TRBV4-1, the J call TRBJ2-5; D may be TRBD1 (7 bases). V was cut by 2 bases and J by 5 bases, with 18 bases left in between. The CDR3 length is 16 residues. Germline lookup yields CDR1 MGHRA and CDR2 YSYEKL. The chain's CDR3 is CASSQLGGDSGETQYF. CDR3 in DNA: TGCGCCAGCAGCCAACTGGGTGGGGACAGCGGGGAGACCCAGTACTTC.

The chain links TRBV5-1 to TRBJ1-5, with 9 bases identical to TRBD1. CDR1 and CDR2 (germline): SGHRS, YFSETQ. The CDR3 is 14 amino acids. Unmatched junction bases numbered 4, after V lost 4 bases and J lost 5 bases. Here the CDR3 reads CASSPWTGDQPQHF. The CDR3 region has the DNA TGCGCCAGCAGCCCGTGGACAGGGGATCAGCCCCAGCATTTT.

This clonotype was seen repeatedly, ten times or more. V gene TRBV25-1 combines with J gene TRBJ2-3; D is ambiguous. This CDR3 is 13 amino acids long. Germline lookup yields CDR1 MGHDK and CDR2 SYGVNS. The V gene lost 3 bases and the J gene lost 4 bases, with 8 bases spanning the gap. This CDR3 is CASSEKNSDTQYF. The CDR3 DNA sequence: TGTGCCAGCAGTGAGAAGAACTCAGATACGCAGTATTTT.

This clonotype appeared many times. The J gene is TRBJ2-1, the V gene TRBV7-9; 7 nucleotides match TRBD2. CDR1 and CDR2 from the germline V gene are SEHNR and FQNEAQ (reference sequence). CDR3 size: 15 residues. The V segment lost 5 bases and the J segment 3 bases; nucleotides outside the gene matches: 7. CDR3 sequence reads: CASSPTSRIYNEQFF. CDR3 coding DNA: TGTGCCAGCAGCCCGACTAGCAGGATCTACAATGAGCAGTTCTTC.

The gene calls are TRBV24-1 and TRBJ2-1, with 13 bases that match TRBD2. The V and J ends lost 7 bases and 3 bases, in that order; junction bases with no gene match: 8. The CDR3 sequence is 17 residues long. The germline V gene has CDR1 KGHDR and CDR2 SFDVKD. CDR3: CATSWTSGSAGYNEQFF. The CDR3 nucleotides are TGTGCCACCAGCTGGACTAGCGGGAGTGCGGGCTACAATGAGCAGTTCTTC.